The 14 T cell receptor beta chains given below trace back to one sample, sequenced in a study of blood T cell repertoires in COVID-19. Clones were sequenced by immunoSEQ multiplex PCR, and TCRdb holds only the in-frame ones, with some missing. This sample has fewer than 500,000 clones; approximately 90% occur once, and the top ten carry roughly 0.72%. Sequencing was done on a sample of PBMCs or T cells enriched from blood (not recorded which). The receptors were gathered from a woman aged 18-29 years who had recovered from COVID-19.

This chain connects TRBV14 to TRBJ1-1, with unresolved D. The germline V gene encodes CDR1 SGHDN and CDR2 FVKESK. The V and J ends lost 0 bases and 11 bases respectively, with 10 bases between them. This CDR3 contains 12 residues. CDR3 region: CASSQERARAFF. CDR3 sequence (DNA): TGTGCCAGCAGCCAAGAGAGGGCACGGGCTTTCTTT. Filled out from reference TRBV14 and TRBJ1-1, the complete variable domain reads EAGVTQFPSHSVIEKGQTVTLRCDPISGHDNLYWYRRVMGKEIKFLLHFVKESKQDESGMPNNRFLAERTGGTYSTLKVQPAELEDSGVYFCASSQERARAFFGQGTRLTVV.

In its sample, this clone was seen once. The chain uses TRBV5-4 and TRBJ1-6; D call uncertain. This CDR3 comprises 12 residues. Looked up from germline, CDR1 is SGHNT and CDR2 is YYREEE (reference sequence). V lost 1 base, J lost 16 bases, and 12 bases lay in between. In DNA form, the CDR3 reads TGTGCCAGCAGCTTGATCAGTGAGGCTCTCCACTTT. As protein: CASSLISEALHF.

J is TRBJ1-4 and V is TRBV19, with TRBD1 identical over 7 bases. The V gene end was trimmed by 6 bases and the J gene end by 6 bases; junction bases not matched to a gene: 7. The CDR3 runs 14 residues. Germline loops: CDR1 LNHDA, CDR2 SQIVND (reference sequence). CDR3 sequence: CASRGNRGYEKLFF. CDR3 in DNA: TGTGCCAGTAGGGGAAACAGGGGTTATGAAAAACTGTTTTTT.

Comment on this clone: Sequence at one end of the junction differs from germline and may be a read error. The sample carries other DNA sequences with the same CDR3. J is TRBJ2-5 and V is TRBV7-7; 7 bases are shared with TRBD2. Germline CDR1 and CDR2: SSHAT and FNYEAQ (reference sequence). The length of the CDR3 is 14 residues. The CDR3 coding sequence is TGTGCTAGCAGCTCCGGACTAGAGGGGGAGACCCAGTACTTC. Protein: CASSSGLEGETQYF.

This chain uses TRBV5-1 with TRBJ1-3, with TRBD1 matching over 8 bases. The CDR3 extends over 14 amino acids. Germline assignment: CDR1 SGHRS and CDR2 YFSETQ. V gave up 0 bases and J gave up 7 bases; unmatched junction bases: 3. The CDR3 region is CASSLGGQANTIYF. In DNA, the CDR3 is TGCGCCAGCAGCTTGGGGGGACAGGCGAACACCATATATTTT.

V and J are TRBV5-1 and TRBJ2-5, with 7 bases that match TRBD2. J gave up 4 bases and V 4 bases, and 4 bases lay outside the gene matches. The CDR3 is 13 amino acids. Looked up from germline, CDR1 is SGHRS and CDR2 is YFSETQ. CDR3 amino acids: CASSRGVGETQYF. Here the CDR3 DNA reads TGCGCCAGCAGCCGGGGGGTAGGAGAGACCCAGTACTTC. Full variable domain (rest looked up from reference TRBV5-1 and TRBJ2-5): KAGVTQTPRYLIKTRGQQVTLSCSPISGHRSVSWYQQTPGQGLQFLFEYFSETQRNKGNFPGRFSGRQFSNSRSEMNVSTLELGDSALYLCASSRGVGETQYFGPGTRLLVL.

The CDR3 DNA reads TGTGCCAGCAGTGCTTACCCCCGGGACAGCAATTCACCCCTCCACTTT. Translation: CASSAYPRDSNSPLHF. The chain couples TRBV6-1 to TRBJ1-6; 7 positions match TRBD1. J gave up 7 bases and V 4 bases, and 10 bases lay outside the gene matches. The CDR3 contains 16 residues. CDR1 and CDR2 from the germline V gene are MNHNS and SASEGT.

The rearrangement uses TRBV30 and TRBJ1-2, with D perhaps TRBD1 (6 bases). V was pared by 7 bases and J by 3 bases, with 15 bases between. Looked up from germline, CDR1 is GTSNPN and CDR2 is SVGIG (reference sequence). The CDR3 has 13 residues. CDR3 protein: CASPGDQDYGYTF. CDR3 in DNA: TGTGCCTCCCCAGGGGACCAGGACTATGGCTACACCTTC.

J is TRBJ2-7 and V is TRBV30, with D possibly being TRBD2 (6 bases). The CDR3 contains 14 residues. Germline lookup yields CDR1 GTSNPN and CDR2 SVGIG (reference sequence). Trimming shortened V by 4 bases and J by 2 bases, and 15 bases separated the two germline ends. The CDR3 loop is CAWNAGTNPYEQYF. CDR3 coding DNA: TGTGCCTGGAACGCGGGAACCAACCCCTACGAGCAGTACTTC.

The chain combines TRBV3-1 (or the pseudogene TRBV3-2) with TRBJ2-2; weak D call: TRBD2 (5 bases). CDR3 length: 13 residues. Deletions cut 4 bases from V and 6 bases from J, with 9 bases between. Germline V gives CDR1 LGHDT, CDR2 YNNKEL (reference sequence). The CDR3 region has the DNA TGTGCCAGCAGCCCAGGACTGGCCGGGGAGCTGTTTTTT. Protein: CASSPGLAGELFF.

About this clone itself: This is likely a read error, given that the CDR3 carries no conserved phenylalanine or tryptophan at its end. The limits of the CDR3 on the DNA are not certain, so only TCRdb's listed CDR3 is given. V and J are TRBV7-2 and TRBJ1-5; the table names TRBD1, a call not compared with the DNA. The germline CDR1 and CDR2 sequences are SGHTA and FQGNSA. A total of 8 residues make up the CDR3, ends included. CDR3 loop: CASSLAFL.

In nucleotides, the CDR3 is TGCGCCACCTCGACAGGGATGAACACTGAAGCTTTCTTT. This encodes CATSTGMNTEAFF. J is TRBJ1-1 and V is TRBV10-1, with 7 bases fitting TRBD1. V gave up 10 bases and J gave up 0 bases; unmatched junction bases: 5. This CDR3 contains 13 residues. Germline V gene lookup returns CDR1 WNHNN and CDR2 SYGVQD (reference sequence).

The chain recombines TRBV10-3 with TRBJ2-7; 7 bases are shared with TRBD1. CDR3 length: 15 amino acids. The V gene's germline CDR1 is ENHRY and CDR2 SYGVKD. V lost 4 bases and J lost 4; bases outside the gene matches: 10. This CDR3 is CAISAEGAKHYEQYF. The CDR3 DNA follows: TGTGCCATCAGTGCCGAGGGGGCGAAACATTACGAGCAGTACTTC.

The sample holds one count of this clone. This chain joins TRBV30 and TRBJ2-7; TRBD2 is a possible D gene (5 bases). Germline V lookup: CDR1 GTSNPN, CDR2 SVGIG (reference sequence). Trimming pared 3 bases from V and 4 bases from J, leaving 16 bases between. The CDR3 is 14 amino acids. CDR3 bases: TGTGCCTGGAGCGGACGGGGAAATACGTACGAGCAGTACTTC. It yields the protein CAWSGRGNTYEQYF.